Below are 12 T cell receptor beta chains sequenced from a single sample in a study of shared clonotypes between healthy human individuals. Clones were read by immunoSEQ multiplex PCR, and TCRdb kept only the in-frame ones, dropping some. This sample has roughly 2.1 million clones, with just over 90% found just once. Naive CD8 isolation took CD45RO-negative cells positively selected for CCR7 and excluded terminally differentiated effector memory CD45RA+ cells. Sample: naive CD8+ T cells from PBMCs. The source is a man between 18 and 35 years old in good health. Some clones in this sample may be carry-over from other donors' samples.

The CDR3 sequence: CASSWGQGASEAFF. CDR3 nucleotides: TGTGCCAGCAGTTGGGGACAGGGGGCCTCTGAAGCTTTCTTT. This sequence joins TRBV28 and TRBJ1-1; TRBD1 matches 12 bases. The CDR3 is 14 residues long. Germline loops: CDR1 MDHEN, CDR2 SYDVKM. V shed 4 bases and J 6 bases; nucleotides not matched to a gene: 3.

The chain couples TRBV28 to TRBJ1-5, with a tentative D call TRBD1 (5 bases). Trimming stripped 3 bases from V and 2 bases from J, with 8 bases between. Per the germline V gene, CDR1 is MDHEN and CDR2 is SYDVKM. This CDR3 comprises 14 residues. The CDR3 DNA reads as TGTGCCAGCAGTTTTCGGGACGGCAATCAGCCCCAGCATTTT. The encoded protein is CASSFRDGNQPQHF.

The CDR3 region is CASSYGPVLYNEQFF. CDR3 DNA: TGTGCCAGCAGCTATGGCCCCGTACTCTACAATGAGCAGTTCTTC. The chain recombines TRBV5-5 with TRBJ2-1; no definite D call. CDR1 and CDR2 from the germline V gene are SGHKS and YYEKEE (reference sequence). This CDR3 has 15 residues. V lost 3 bases and J 3 bases, leaving 13 bases between the germline ends.

The chain recombines TRBV27 with TRBJ2-7, with D perhaps assigned TRBD1 or TRBD2 (6 bases each). Trimming left V 4 bases short and J 3 bases short, with 13 bases between. Per the germline V gene, CDR1 is MNHEY and CDR2 is SMNVEV (reference sequence). This CDR3 has 14 residues. The CDR3 is CASSSGASFYEQYF. CDR3 DNA: TGTGCCAGCAGTTCGGGGGCATCATTCTACGAGCAGTACTTC.

This clone was seen once. This sequence joins TRBV10-2 and TRBJ2-7; D is unclear. The V end lost 1 base, the J end lost 2 bases, and 6 bases lay between the germline ends. The CDR3 length is 13 residues. CDR1 is WSHSY, CDR2 SAAADI, per germline. CDR3 DNA: TGCGCCAGCAGTGAGTTCGCGGCCTACGAGCAGTACTTC. It translates to CASSEFAAYEQYF.

Notes on this clone: This CDR3 is also generated by other DNA sequences in the sample. The gene calls are TRBV13 and TRBJ2-7; 11 nucleotides line up with TRBD2. Losses at the gene ends were 5 bases for V and 3 bases for J; bases not matched to a gene: 6. CDR1 is PRHDT and CDR2 is FYEKMQ in the germline V gene (reference sequence). This CDR3 region has 15 residues. Here the CDR3 reads CASSPTSGSRYEQYF. CDR3 nucleotide sequence: TGTGCCAGCAGCCCCACTAGCGGGAGCCGCTACGAGCAGTACTTC.

This chain links TRBV4-3 with TRBJ1-4; no definite D call. Germline V gives CDR1 LGHNA, CDR2 YSLEER. V was shortened by 1 base and J by 8 bases, with 14 bases between the two germline ends. The length of the CDR3 is 15 residues. Written as DNA, the CDR3 is TGCGCCAGCAGCCAAGGGTCGGGCCCTTGGGAAAAACTGTTTTTT. Protein sequence: CASSQGSGPWEKLFF.

V is TRBV2 and J is TRBJ2-7, with TRBD2 identical over 8 bases. This CDR3 spans 16 amino acids. The V gene end was trimmed by 2 bases and the J gene end by 3 bases; junction bases not matched to a gene: 9. The germline V gene has CDR1 SNHLY and CDR2 FYNNEI. CDR3 DNA sequence: TGTGCCAGCAGTGAAACCCCAGCGGGAGAAGTCTACGAGCAGTACTTC. Residues: CASSETPAGEVYEQYF.

The chain uses TRBV15 and TRBJ2-7; D perhaps matches TRBD2 (6 bases). This CDR3 region has 15 residues. Germline CDR1 reads LNHNV; CDR2 reads YYDKDF (reference sequence). V was cut by 1 base and J by 4 bases, with 14 bases left in between. Here the CDR3 DNA reads TGTGCCACCAGCAGAGGACTAGGGGTAGGGTACGAGCAGTACTTC. It codes for CATSRGLGVGYEQYF. Supplemented by reference TRBV15 and TRBJ2-7, the full variable domain reads DAMVIQNPRYQVTQFGKPVTLSCSQTLNHNVMYWYQQKSSQAPKLLFHYYDKDFNNEADTPDNFQSRRPNTSFCFLDIRSPGLGDTAMYLCATSRGLGVGYEQYFGPGTRLTVT.

The CDR3 sequence: CSAPLLDSYTF. CDR3 coding DNA: TGCAGTGCTCCTCTACTGGACAGCTACACCTTC. J is TRBJ1-2 and V is TRBV20-1; TRBD1 is a possible D gene (5 bases). The V end was cut by 5 bases, the J end by 9 bases, with 13 bases between. The length of the CDR3 is 11 residues. CDR1 and CDR2 from the germline V gene are DFQATT and SNEGSKA (reference sequence).

The chain combines TRBV19 with TRBJ1-1; D call uncertain. The V end was cut by 3 bases, the J end by 1 base, with 6 bases between. This CDR3 is 13 amino acids long. Germline V gene sequence: CDR1 LNHDA, CDR2 SQIVND (reference sequence). The DNA for the CDR3 is TGTGCCAGTAGTATGGTCAGGAACACTGAAGCTTTCTTT. Translating it yields CASSMVRNTEAFF.

This chain connects TRBV9 to TRBJ1-2; D might be TRBD1 (5 bases). The CDR3 runs 15 residues. The V and J ends lost 6 bases and 4 bases respectively, with 19 bases between them. CDR1 and CDR2 (germline): SGDLS, YYNGEE. CDR3 coding DNA: TGTGCCAGCACCAGCACCGGGACGGGGGTCTATGGCTACACCTTC. It encodes CASTSTGTGVYGYTF.